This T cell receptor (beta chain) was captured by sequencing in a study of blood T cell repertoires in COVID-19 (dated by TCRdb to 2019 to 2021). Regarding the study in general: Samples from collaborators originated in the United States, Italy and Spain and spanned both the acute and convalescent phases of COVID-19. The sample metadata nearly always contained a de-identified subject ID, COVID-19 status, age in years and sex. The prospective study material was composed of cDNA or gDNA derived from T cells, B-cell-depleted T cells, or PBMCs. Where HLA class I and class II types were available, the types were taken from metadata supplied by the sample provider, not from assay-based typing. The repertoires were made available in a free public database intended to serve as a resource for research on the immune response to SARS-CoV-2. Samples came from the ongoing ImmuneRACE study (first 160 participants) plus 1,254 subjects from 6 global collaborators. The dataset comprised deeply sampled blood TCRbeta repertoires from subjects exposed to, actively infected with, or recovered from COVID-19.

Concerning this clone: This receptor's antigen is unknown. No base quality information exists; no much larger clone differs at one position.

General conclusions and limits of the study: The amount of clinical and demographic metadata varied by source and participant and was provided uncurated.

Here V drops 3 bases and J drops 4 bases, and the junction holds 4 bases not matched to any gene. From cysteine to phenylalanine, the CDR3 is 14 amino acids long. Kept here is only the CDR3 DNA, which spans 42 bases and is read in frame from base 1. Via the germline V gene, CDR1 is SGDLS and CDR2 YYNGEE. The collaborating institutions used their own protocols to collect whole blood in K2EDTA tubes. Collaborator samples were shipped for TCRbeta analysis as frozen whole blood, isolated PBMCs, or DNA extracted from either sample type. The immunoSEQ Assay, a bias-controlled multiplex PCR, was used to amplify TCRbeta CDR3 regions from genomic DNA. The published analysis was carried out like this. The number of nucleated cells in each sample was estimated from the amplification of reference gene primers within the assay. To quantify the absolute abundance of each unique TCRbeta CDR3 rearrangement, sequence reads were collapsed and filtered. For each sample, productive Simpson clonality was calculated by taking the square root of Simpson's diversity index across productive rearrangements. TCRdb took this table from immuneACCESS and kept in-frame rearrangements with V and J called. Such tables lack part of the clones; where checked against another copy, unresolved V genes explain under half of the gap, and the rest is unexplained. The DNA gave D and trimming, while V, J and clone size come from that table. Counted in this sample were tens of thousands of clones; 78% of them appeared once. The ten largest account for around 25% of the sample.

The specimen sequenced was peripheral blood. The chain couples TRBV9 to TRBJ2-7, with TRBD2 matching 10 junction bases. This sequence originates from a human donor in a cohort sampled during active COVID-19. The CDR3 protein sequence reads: CASSAGLARYEQYF. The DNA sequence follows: TGTGCCAGCAGCGCGGGACTAGCGAGGTACGAGCAGTACTTC.